One sample yielded the 27 T cell receptor beta chains listed below, sequenced in a study of T-cell reconstitution after alpha-beta-depleted transplantation in children. The TCRbeta library was prepared with unique molecular identifiers. TCRdb re-derived calls from the PCR reads in MiXCR, one entry per CDR3 protein. Of about 70,000 distinct CDR3 sequences in the sample, approximately 10% were seen once. This material consisted of PBMCs, taken before TCRalphabeta/CD19-depleted stem cell transplant. These receptors all stem from a boy aged 5-17 years with acute myeloid leukemia, due to receive a stem cell transplant.

This clonotype is medium-sized within its sample. CDR3 DNA: TGCAGTGCGACACAGGGATCGGTCAATCAGCCCCAGCATTTT. As protein: CSATQGSVNQPQHF. J is TRBJ1-5 and V is TRBV20-1; tentative D call: TRBD1 (6 bases). This CDR3 has 14 amino acids. V shed 6 bases and J shed 3 bases, with 15 bases lying between them. CDR1 and CDR2 from the germline V gene are DFQATT and SNEGSKA (reference sequence).

This clonotype was seen many times. The chain carries TRBV11-2 and TRBJ2-2, with D possibly TRBD2 on 6 matching bases. V lost 2 bases and J 0 bases, leaving 13 bases between the germline ends. The CDR3 runs 17 residues. The germline gives CDR1 SGHAT, CDR2 FQNNGV. For the CDR3, the DNA is TGTGCCAGCAGCTTACTCCCGGGAGTTGCGAACACCGGGGAGCTGTTTTTT. Its protein is CASSLLPGVANTGELFF.

This clonotype has ten or more counts. The chain recombines TRBV9 with TRBJ2-1; no firm D call. The CDR3 length is 15 residues. Trimming shortened V by 3 bases and J by 0 bases, and 10 bases separated the two germline ends. Germline CDR1 reads SGDLS; CDR2 reads YYNGEE. CDR3: CASSATTFSYNEQFF. CDR3 nucleotides: TGTGCCAGCAGCGCCACTACCTTCTCCTACAATGAGCAGTTCTTC.

This clonotype has ten or more counts. The J gene is TRBJ2-5, the V gene TRBV4-3; TRBD2 matches at 8 bases. Germline CDR1 LGHNA, CDR2 YSLEER. The CDR3 loop spans 16 amino acids. The V gene end was trimmed by 4 bases and the J gene end by 1 base; junction bases not matched to a gene: 8. CDR3 loop: CASSPSTTSGQETQYF. The CDR3 DNA sequence: TGCGCCAGCAGCCCCAGCACCACTAGCGGCCAAGAGACCCAGTACTTC.

This clonotype was seen many times. This chain joins TRBV5-1 and TRBJ2-3; 9 bases are a match to TRBD2. Germline V gene data show CDR1 as SGHRS and CDR2 as YFSETQ. There are 16 residues in the CDR3. V was pared by 5 bases and J by 2 bases, with 9 bases of the junction left unmatched. CDR3: CASRWRAGGSTDTQYF. For the CDR3, the DNA is TGCGCCAGCAGATGGCGGGCGGGGGGGTCCACAGATACGCAGTATTTT.

This clonotype showed up many times. The CDR3 here is CASGDRGQTQYF. For the CDR3, the DNA is TGTGCCAGCGGCGACAGAGGCCAGACCCAGTACTTC. V and J are TRBV7-2 and TRBJ2-5; possibly TRBD1 for D (5 bases). The CDR3 has 12 amino acids. Germline V gives CDR1 SGHTA, CDR2 FQGNSA. V was shortened by 8 bases and J by 6 bases, with 13 bases between the two germline ends.

This clonotype was seen at least ten times. J is TRBJ2-1 and V is TRBV20-1, with 12 bases fitting TRBD2. CDR1 and CDR2 (germline): DFQATT, SNEGSKA (reference sequence). The V and J ends lost 1 base and 4 bases, in that order; junction bases with no gene match: 2. The CDR3 spans 15 residues. The DNA of the CDR3 is TGCAGTGCTAGAGGGACTAGCGGGGTATACAATGAGCAGTTCTTC. This encodes CSARGTSGVYNEQFF.

Points on this clonotype: This may stem from a read error, because a much larger clone lies one nucleotide away. The J gene is TRBJ2-5, the V gene TRBV7-3; TRBD2 matches at 11 bases. CDR1 and CDR2 from the germline V gene are SGHTA and FQGTGA. The J segment lost 5 bases and the V segment lost 3 bases, leaving 5 bases of the junction unmatched. The CDR3 length is 15 residues. The CDR3 reads CASSFGLAGSETQYF. DNA of the CDR3: TGTGCCAGCAGCTTCGGACTAGCGGGTAGTGAGACCCAGTACTTC.

This clonotype was detected ten times or more. The chain uses TRBV12-3 or TRBV12-4 and TRBJ2-7; possible D gene TRBD2, 5 bases. Trimming removed 3 bases at V and 2 bases at J, with 14 bases between. The CDR3 length is 15 residues. The CDR3 loop reads CASSLSRVPAYEQYF. The CDR3 DNA sequence: TGTGCCAGCAGTTTGTCGAGGGTGCCTGCCTACGAGCAGTACTTC.

The sample holds many counts of this clonotype. The chain employs TRBV20-1 and TRBJ1-3; no definite D call. There are 17 residues in the CDR3. V gave up 5 bases and J gave up 0 bases, with 20 bases separating them. Germline CDR1 DFQATT, CDR2 SNEGSKA (reference sequence). The CDR3 loop reads CSALERRAGRSGNTIYF. CDR3 in DNA: TGCAGTGCTCTCGAAAGGAGGGCAGGCCGCTCTGGAAACACCATATATTTT.

This clonotype has a count of ten or more. The chain joins TRBV5-1 to TRBJ1-1, with TRBD1 identical over 7 bases. CDR1 is SGHRS and CDR2 is YFSETQ in the germline V gene. This CDR3 is built from 14 residues. J gave up 7 bases and V 0 bases, and 6 bases lay outside the gene matches. The CDR3 is CASSLAVGGIEAFF. CDR3 DNA sequence: TGCGCCAGCAGCTTGGCGGTAGGGGGCATTGAAGCTTTCTTT. The whole variable domain, remainder taken from reference TRBV5-1 and TRBJ1-1, is KAGVTQTPRYLIKTRGQQVTLSCSPISGHRSVSWYQQTPGQGLQFLFEYFSETQRNKGNFPGRFSGRQFSNSRSEMNVSTLELGDSALYLCASSLAVGGIEAFFGQGTRLTVV.

The chain couples TRBV7-8 to TRBJ2-3, with 8 bases fitting TRBD2. V shed 4 bases and J 7 bases; nucleotides not matched to a gene: 13. From germline, CDR1 is SGHVS and CDR2 FQNEAQ. The CDR3 consists of 16 residues. The chain's CDR3 is CASSSYGGVVPNTQYF. The DNA of the CDR3 is TGTGCCAGCAGCTCGTACGGGGGGGTGGTTCCGAATACGCAGTATTTT.

This clonotype was detected only a few times. The chain recombines TRBV27 with TRBJ2-7; D is perhaps TRBD1 (5 bases). The V end was cut by 6 bases, the J end by 3 bases, with 12 bases between. CDR1 and CDR2 from the germline V gene are MNHEY and SMNVEV (reference sequence). The CDR3 runs 13 residues. This CDR3 is CASRSRQNYEQYF. The DNA of the CDR3 is TGTGCCAGCAGATCCAGACAGAACTACGAGCAGTACTTC.

There are many counts of this clonotype. V gene TRBV5-5 combines with J gene TRBJ2-7, with D maybe TRBD1 (5 bases). The V end lost 0 bases, the J end lost 12 bases, and 10 bases lay between the germline ends. CDR1 and CDR2 (germline): SGHKS, YYEKEE (reference sequence). The CDR3 contains 11 residues. The CDR3 coding sequence is TGTGCCAGCAGCTTGGGACAGAGACTGTACGTC. Translated: CASSLGQRLYV.

About this clonotype itself: A much larger clone sits a single nucleotide away, making a read error possible. The CDR3 here is CSARKGQAVTKAFF. The CDR3 nucleotides read TGCAGTGCTAGGAAGGGACAGGCGGTCACTAAAGCTTTCTTT. This chain uses TRBV20-1 with TRBJ1-1; 8 bases agree with TRBD1. There are 14 residues in the CDR3. Germline V lookup: CDR1 DFQATT, CDR2 SNEGSKA (reference sequence).

This clonotype has ten or more counts. For the CDR3, the DNA is TGTGCCAGCAGTTTCGGGGAGGGGACTGGGTCACCCCTCCACTTT. Protein product: CASSFGEGTGSPLHF. This rearrangement joins TRBV12-3 or TRBV12-4 to TRBJ1-6, with D maybe TRBD1 (5 bases). V shed 3 bases and J shed 10 bases, with 16 bases lying between them. The CDR3 length is 15 residues.

This clonotype was seen ten or more times. The chain couples TRBV6-5 to TRBJ2-3; TRBD1 aligns across 8 bases. The trim removed 3 bases at V and 4 bases at J, leaving 6 bases unmatched. The CDR3 totals 15 residues. Germline V gene sequence: CDR1 MNHEY, CDR2 SVGAGI. The CDR3 protein is CASSYSPGGADTQYF. CDR3 coding DNA: TGTGCCAGCAGTTATTCCCCAGGGGGCGCAGATACGCAGTATTTT.

This clonotype was detected many times. The chain employs TRBV7-2 and TRBJ2-5; 7 bases are a match to TRBD2. V lost 2 bases and J lost 3; bases outside the gene matches: 9. Germline CDR1 reads SGHTA; CDR2 reads FQGNSA. The CDR3 loop spans 16 amino acids. The CDR3 DNA reads TGTGCCAGCAGCTTAAGCGCGGGAGTAGGCGAAGAGACCCAGTACTTC. This translates into CASSLSAGVGEETQYF.

This clonotype was observed many times. The chain couples TRBV5-1 to TRBJ1-6; D remains unclear. Per germline, CDR1 SGHRS and CDR2 YFSETQ. V was trimmed by 0 bases and J by 9 bases, leaving 7 bases between them. CDR3 length: 13 residues. In DNA, the CDR3 is TGCGCCAGCAGCTTGGAGTTGCGTTCACCCCTCCACTTT. It yields the protein CASSLELRSPLHF. Based on the CDR3 plus reference TRBV5-1 and TRBJ1-6, the full variable domain is KAGVTQTPRYLIKTRGQQVTLSCSPISGHRSVSWYQQTPGQGLQFLFEYFSETQRNKGNFPGRFSGRQFSNSRSEMNVSTLELGDSALYLCASSLELRSPLHFGNGTRLTVT.

V gene TRBV7-9 combines with J gene TRBJ2-2; D is uncertain. This CDR3 region has 15 residues. Per germline, CDR1 SEHNR and CDR2 FQNEAQ (reference sequence). The V and J ends lost 10 bases and 5 bases respectively, with 20 bases between them. CDR3 bases: TGTGCCAACCCAACGGACCTACTTGGGACCGGGGAGCTGTTTTTT. Translating gives CANPTDLLGTGELFF.

V usage is TRBV2 and J usage is TRBJ2-1, with TRBD1 identical over 7 bases. After removal of 11 bases from V and 0 bases from J, the junction contained 7 bases not matched to a gene. Per germline, CDR1 SNHLY and CDR2 FYNNEI. The CDR3 consists of 14 residues. The CDR3 loop is CADRRGSSYNEQFF. The CDR3 nucleotides read TGTGCCGACCGCAGGGGGAGCTCCTACAATGAGCAGTTCTTC.

This clonotype has a count of ten or more. This chain joins TRBV7-8 and TRBJ1-5; maybe TRBD1 (6 bases). Trimming shortened V by 5 bases and J by 1 base, and 12 bases separated the two germline ends. CDR1 and CDR2 from the germline V gene are SGHVS and FQNEAQ. The CDR3 is 15 amino acids. DNA for the CDR3: TGTGCCAGCAGCCTTGACAGGTTGAGCAATCAGCCCCAGCATTTT. Translated: CASSLDRLSNQPQHF. The complete variable domain, with remaining parts taken from reference TRBV7-8 and TRBJ1-5, reads GAGVSQSPRYKVAKRGQDVALRCDPISGHVSLFWYQQALGQGPEFLTYFQNEAQLDKSGLPSDRFFAERPEGSVSTLKIQRTQQEDSAVYLCASSLDRLSNQPQHFGDGTRLSIL.

This rearrangement joins TRBV12-3 or TRBV12-4 to TRBJ1-5, with TRBD1 matching over 12 bases. The CDR3 loop spans 19 amino acids. The CDR3 loop is CTFSLVTGTGGKGNQPQHF. As DNA, the CDR3 is TGTACCTTCAGTTTAGTAACCGGGACAGGGGGCAAAGGTAATCAGCCCCAGCATTTT.

This rearrangement joins TRBV19 to TRBJ2-7; 7 bases map to TRBD1. CDR1 and CDR2 (germline): LNHDA, SQIVND (reference sequence). The CDR3 is made up of 14 amino acids. V was clipped by 10 bases and J by 3 bases; unmatched bases: 12. The CDR3 nucleotides read TGTGCCACTAGCCCCGGACAGGTGCGCTACGAGCAGTACTTC. Its translation is CATSPGQVRYEQYF.

This clonotype was seen more than once but under ten times. The genes are TRBV4-2 and TRBJ1-2, with D unresolved. Germline values: CDR1 LGHNA, CDR2 YNFKEQ. V was pared by 0 bases and J by 3 bases, with 11 bases between. The CDR3 extends over 15 amino acids. CDR3 DNA sequence: TGTGCCAGCAGCCAAGACGCCCCGGGTTACTATGGCTACACCTTC. Translation: CASSQDAPGYYGYTF.

This clonotype showed up many times. This chain joins TRBV5-6 and TRBJ2-5; TRBD2 aligns across 11 bases. The trim removed 2 bases at V and 2 bases at J, leaving 5 bases unmatched. The CDR3 contains 16 residues. The V gene's germline CDR1 is SGHDT and CDR2 YYEEEE. The CDR3: CASSFRLAGFQETQYF. The CDR3 DNA is TGTGCCAGCAGCTTCCGACTAGCGGGATTTCAAGAGACCCAGTACTTC. Filled out from reference TRBV5-6 and TRBJ2-5, the complete variable domain reads DAGVTQSPTHLIKTRGQQVTLRCSPKSGHDTVSWYQQALGQGPQFIFQYYEEEERQRGNFPDRFSGHQFPNYSSELNVNALLLGDSALYLCASSFRLAGFQETQYFGPGTRLLVL.

The rearrangement uses TRBV12-3 or TRBV12-4 and TRBJ2-5, with 8 bases fitting TRBD1. V lost 6 bases and J lost 4; bases outside the gene matches: 10. CDR3 length equals 15 residues. CDR3 sequence (DNA): TGTGCCAGCAGCCCTCCAGGGGGCCGGGGAGAGACCCAGTACTTC. Translated, it gives CASSPPGGRGETQYF.